Each of the 9 T cell receptor beta chains below was sequenced from the same sample in a study of blood T cell repertoires in COVID-19. Some clones are missing from TCRdb's copy, which holds only in-frame ones; the method was immunoSEQ multiplex PCR. The sample consists of 300,000 to 450,000 clones, over 75% of them appearing once. Material: peripheral blood. These receptors all come from a woman aged 55-69 years with COVID-19, enrolled during active disease.

The V call is TRBV2, the J call TRBJ1-2; a weak D match, TRBD1 (6 bases). Germline V gives CDR1 SNHLY, CDR2 FYNNEI. The CDR3 has 14 residues. Trimming left V 5 bases short and J 1 base short, with 11 bases between. The CDR3 bases are TGTGCCAGCAGTACAGGGTATCTTAACTATGGCTACACCTTC. Translation: CASSTGYLNYGYTF.

The chain has TRBV19 and TRBJ2-7; 10 nucleotides match TRBD1. There are 15 residues in the CDR3. The V and J ends lost 4 bases and 3 bases, in that order; junction bases with no gene match: 6. Germline loops: CDR1 LNHDA, CDR2 SQIVND (reference sequence). The DNA for the CDR3 is TGTGCCAGTAGTAGTCCGGGACAGGGGTACTACGAGCAGTACTTC. Its protein is CASSSPGQGYYEQYF.

The chain recombines TRBV5-6 with TRBJ1-5; 9 nucleotides agree with TRBD1. The CDR3 runs 17 residues. Trimming removed 0 bases from V and 3 bases from J; junction bases left unmatched: 7. Per germline, CDR1 SGHDT and CDR2 YYEEEE. The DNA of the CDR3 is TGTGCCAGCAGCTTGGCCGTTGGACAGGGGCTCAATCAGCCCCAGCATTTT. This translates into CASSLAVGQGLNQPQHF. The complete variable domain, with remaining parts taken from reference TRBV5-6 and TRBJ1-5, reads DAGVTQSPTHLIKTRGQQVTLRCSPKSGHDTVSWYQQALGQGPQFIFQYYEEEERQRGNFPDRFSGHQFPNYSSELNVNALLLGDSALYLCASSLAVGQGLNQPQHFGDGTRLSIL.

J is TRBJ1-3 and V is TRBV9; D gene uncertain. V shed 0 bases and J shed 0 bases, with 4 bases lying between them. This CDR3 has 14 amino acids. Germline V gives CDR1 SGDLS, CDR2 YYNGEE. The CDR3 DNA sequence: TGTGCCAGCAGCGTAGAGAGCTCTGGAAACACCATATATTTT. Translation: CASSVESSGNTIYF.

The rearrangement joins TRBV4-1 to TRBJ2-2; D is perhaps TRBD2 (6 bases). The CDR3 is made up of 18 amino acids. CDR1 and CDR2 from the germline V gene are MGHRA and YSYEKL. With 0 bases removed from V and 1 base from J, the gap between germline ends came to 15 bases. CDR3 nucleotides: TGCGCCAGCAGCCAAGATCATCGCGCGGGGAAGAACACCGGGGAGCTGTTTTTT. Translated: CASSQDHRAGKNTGELFF.

The chain employs TRBV2 and TRBJ1-2, with TRBD1 matching over 9 bases. The J segment lost 5 bases and the V segment lost 9 bases, leaving 7 bases of the junction unmatched. Germline-derived CDR1 and CDR2 are SNHLY and FYNNEI. The length of the CDR3 is 13 residues. CDR3 DNA sequence: TGTGCCAGAACTCGAGGGACAGGGTATGGCTACACCTTC. Its protein is CARTRGTGYGYTF. The full variable domain, in which reference TRBV2 and TRBJ1-2 provide the parts outside the CDR3, is EPEVTQTPSHQVTQMGQEVILRCVPISNHLYFYWYRQILGQKVEFLVSFYNNEISEKSEIFDDQFSVERPDGSNFTLKIRSTKLEDSAMYFCARTRGTGYGYTFGSGTRLTVV.

The chain links TRBV24-1 to TRBJ2-7; 7 bases line up with TRBD1. CDR3 length equals 14 residues. CDR1 KGHDR and CDR2 SFDVKD come from the germline V gene. Losses at the gene ends were 9 bases for V and 9 bases for J; bases not matched to a gene: 16. In nucleotides, the CDR3 is TGTGCCACCGGGACAGCAGAGAGCCCTACGGGGCAGTACTTC. Residues: CATGTAESPTGQYF.

This clone was observed a single time. This chain connects TRBV30 to TRBJ1-3; perhaps TRBD1 as D (6 bases). The V end lost 2 bases, the J end lost 2 bases, and 13 bases lay between the germline ends. Germline CDR1 is GTSNPN and CDR2 is SVGIG (reference sequence). This CDR3 is built from 15 residues. CDR3 sequence (DNA): TGTGCCTGGAGTCCCCTCGGACAGCCTGGAAACACCATATATTTT. Encoded protein: CAWSPLGQPGNTIYF.

V gene TRBV15 combines with J gene TRBJ2-1, with TRBD2 identical over 7 bases. CDR3 length equals 17 residues. Germline assignment: CDR1 LNHNV and CDR2 YYDKDF (reference sequence). V dropped 1 base and J dropped 0; count of bases not matched to a gene: 6. CDR3 sequence (DNA): TGTGCCACCAGCAGAGGGGACGGGGGGTACTCCTACAATGAGCAGTTCTTC. This encodes CATSRGDGGYSYNEQFF.